The 25 T cell receptor beta chains given below trace back to one sample, sequenced in a study of T cell repertoires in cytomegalovirus infection. Their specific antigens are unknown. TCRdb re-derived calls from the reads in MiXCR, one entry per CDR3 protein. This sample has a few hundred thousand distinct CDR3 sequences, with around two fifths found just once. The specimen comprised cultured PBMCs, sampled from culture after CMV antigen stimulation. These receptors all come from a human donor in good health (CMV status not recorded). Some clones in this sample may be carry-over from other donors' samples.

V gene TRBV2 combines with J gene TRBJ2-5, with D unresolved. The CDR3 totals 15 residues. Germline CDR1 and CDR2: SNHLY and FYNNEI. V was trimmed by 2 bases and J by 2 bases, leaving 12 bases between them. In DNA form, the CDR3 reads TGTGCCAGCAGTGAAACAAGCCCCCCACAAGAGACCCAGTACTTC. Protein product: CASSETSPPQETQYF.

This clonotype was seen a handful of times. The rearrangement joins TRBV4-1 to TRBJ1-2; D gene uncertain. Between the trimmed V and J ends, which lost 4 bases and 0 bases, there was a span of 9 bases. The germline gives CDR1 MGHRA, CDR2 YSYEKL. There are 14 residues in the CDR3. The CDR3, as DNA: TGCGCCAGCAGCCGTCCGGGAACTAACTATGGCTACACCTTC. Protein product: CASSRPGTNYGYTF.

This chain joins TRBV7-6 and TRBJ2-7; D is unclear. Trimming shortened V by 5 bases and J by 0 bases, and 8 bases separated the two germline ends. The CDR3 totals 13 residues. Germline values: CDR1 SGHVS, CDR2 FNYEAQ. The CDR3 region is CASSTDNSYEQYF. The CDR3 nucleotides read TGTGCCAGCAGCACCGACAACTCCTACGAGCAGTACTTC.

The rearrangement uses TRBV20-1 and TRBJ2-7; TRBD2 aligns across 13 bases. Per germline, CDR1 DFQATT and CDR2 SNEGSKA (reference sequence). CDR3 length equals 14 residues. The V gene end was trimmed by 6 bases and the J gene end by 4 bases; junction bases not matched to a gene: 6. CDR3 coding DNA: TGCAGTGCCCTGACTAGCGGGGGGTTTTACGAGCAGTACTTC. Its protein is CSALTSGGFYEQYF.

J is TRBJ1-1 and V is TRBV6-1; no clear D. CDR1 MNHNS and CDR2 SASEGT come from the germline V gene. Trimming took 5 bases from V and 1 from J, leaving 11 bases between them. This CDR3 has 14 residues. CDR3 region: CASSPYGPNTEAFF. The CDR3 DNA sequence: TGTGCCAGCAGTCCATACGGGCCGAACACTGAAGCTTTCTTT.

The table lists this clonotype with a few counts. The genes are TRBV19 and TRBJ2-3; a possible D gene is TRBD2 (6 bases). This CDR3 spans 15 amino acids. Trimming left V 1 base short and J 1 base short, with 9 bases between. Germline V CDR1 and CDR2: LNHDA, SQIVND (reference sequence). CDR3 sequence reads: CASSIGSGGTDTQYF. In DNA form, the CDR3 reads TGTGCCAGTAGTATAGGTAGCGGAGGCACAGATACGCAGTATTTT.

This clonotype was picked up a small number of times. This chain joins TRBV7-8 and TRBJ2-7; the D is unclear. The V gene's germline CDR1 is SGHVS and CDR2 FQNEAQ. The CDR3 runs 15 residues. Trimming shortened V by 5 bases and J by 0 bases, and 14 bases separated the two germline ends. CDR3 nucleotide sequence: TGTGCCAGCAGCCCGGCTCCGCGAAGCTCCTACGAGCAGTACTTC. This encodes CASSPAPRSSYEQYF.

This clonotype turned up a few times. The chain joins TRBV28 to TRBJ2-7; D is ambiguous. V lost 7 bases to trimming and J lost 0 bases, with 22 bases between them. The CDR3 runs to 17 residues. CDR1 and CDR2 (germline): MDHEN, SYDVKM. This CDR3 is CASTTFGPGPSSYEQYF. The CDR3 DNA follows: TGTGCCAGCACAACCTTTGGGCCCGGGCCGAGCTCCTACGAGCAGTACTTC.

The chain carries TRBV7-9 and TRBJ2-2; the D gene could be TRBD1 or TRBD2 (5 bases each). V was clipped by 8 bases and J by 6 bases, with 22 bases between them. Germline V gene lookup returns CDR1 SEHNR and CDR2 FQNEAQ (reference sequence). The CDR3 covers 16 residues. The CDR3 DNA reads as TGTGCCAGCTCTCACCGACCGGGACCCATGTCCGGGGAGCTGTTTTTT. It codes for CASSHRPGPMSGELFF. The variable domain in full, with the rest retrieved from reference TRBV7-9 and TRBJ2-2, is DTGVSQNPRHKITKRGQNVTFRCDPISEHNRLYWYRQTLGQGPEFLTYFQNEAQLEKSRLLSDRFSAERPKGSFSTLEIQRTEQGDSAMYLCASSHRPGPMSGELFFGEGSRLTVL.

The genes are TRBV28 and TRBJ2-5; D possibly matches TRBD1 or TRBD2 (6 bases each). This CDR3 has 15 residues. Germline-derived CDR1 and CDR2 are MDHEN and SYDVKM. V was shortened by 4 bases and J by 5 bases, with 17 bases between the two germline ends. In DNA form, the CDR3 reads TGTGCCAGCAGTTCCGAAACGGGGGCACGGGAGACCCAGTACTTC. This gives the protein CASSSETGARETQYF.

The CDR3 region has the DNA TGCAGTGCTACAGGGTCAGACTATGGCTACACCTTC. It encodes CSATGSDYGYTF. The genes are TRBV20-1 and TRBJ1-2; maybe TRBD1 (5 bases). Trimming cost V 4 bases and J 3 bases, with 9 bases left between them. The CDR3 totals 12 residues. From germline, CDR1 is DFQATT and CDR2 SNEGSKA (reference sequence).

This chain connects TRBV11-3 to TRBJ2-1; a possible D gene is TRBD2 (6 bases). Per the germline V gene, CDR1 is SGHNT and CDR2 is YENEEA. The CDR3 consists of 18 residues. V lost 0 bases to trimming and J lost 3 bases, with 18 bases between them. CDR3 sequence: CASSLEGGRASVYNEQFF. The CDR3 DNA reads as TGTGCCAGCAGCTTAGAGGGCGGACGGGCTAGCGTCTACAATGAGCAGTTCTTC.

This chain connects TRBV27 to TRBJ1-6; TRBD1 is a possible D gene (5 bases). The CDR3 extends over 12 amino acids. Trimming removed 6 bases from V and 10 bases from J, with 10 bases in between. CDR1 is MNHEY, CDR2 SMNVEV, per germline (reference sequence). The CDR3 is CASRRGVSPLHF. DNA of the CDR3: TGTGCCAGCAGGCGGGGGGTATCACCCCTCCACTTT.

Only a few counts were recorded for this clonotype. The V and J genes are TRBV10-3 and TRBJ1-3; possibly TRBD1 for D (5 bases). The CDR3 is 14 residues long. Trimming left V 7 bases short and J 4 bases short, with 14 bases between. Germline-derived CDR1 and CDR2 are ENHRY and SYGVKD. CDR3 residues: CAINGAGLGNTIYF. The CDR3 DNA reads TGTGCCATCAACGGTGCAGGGTTGGGAAACACCATATATTTT.

This chain connects TRBV7-8 to TRBJ2-5; D may be TRBD1 (5 bases). Germline CDR1 is SGHVS and CDR2 is FQNEAQ. Deletions cut 1 base from V and 0 bases from J, with 9 bases between. This CDR3 has 15 amino acids. CDR3 residues: CASSLGVTDQETQYF. The CDR3 nucleotides read TGTGCCAGCAGCTTAGGTGTGACAGACCAAGAGACCCAGTACTTC.

The chain carries TRBV4-2 and TRBJ2-6, with TRBD2 matching over 10 bases. The CDR3 spans 20 residues. The germline gives CDR1 LGHNA, CDR2 YNFKEQ. The trim removed 0 bases at V and 1 base at J, leaving 9 bases unmatched. The CDR3 loop is CASSQEKRGGPRSGANVLTF. CDR3 coding DNA: TGTGCCAGCAGCCAAGAAAAGCGGGGGGGGCCTAGGTCTGGGGCCAACGTCCTGACTTTC.

The sample holds one count of this clonotype. The gene calls are TRBV20-1 and TRBJ1-3; tentatively, D is TRBD1 (5 bases). Trimming stripped 6 bases from V and 4 bases from J, with 16 bases between. This CDR3 contains 14 residues. CDR1 and CDR2 from the germline V gene are DFQATT and SNEGSKA (reference sequence). CDR3 nucleotide sequence: TGCAGTGCGGAGACCCGGGGCCGAGGAAACACCATATATTTT. It encodes CSAETRGRGNTIYF.

In this sample, this clonotype turned up a few times. The chain carries TRBV30 and TRBJ1-5; D unclear. Trimming cost V 1 base and J 5 bases, with 15 bases left between them. The CDR3 covers 15 residues. Germline V lookup: CDR1 GTSNPN, CDR2 SVGIG (reference sequence). CDR3 in amino acids: CAWSDKGRGYQPQHF. Written as DNA, the CDR3 is TGTGCCTGGAGTGATAAGGGCCGAGGGTATCAGCCCCAGCATTTT.

This clonotype has more than one count but fewer than ten. The chain links TRBV2 to TRBJ2-3, with D uncertain. The CDR3 spans 15 residues. Germline-derived CDR1 and CDR2 are SNHLY and FYNNEI. Trimming left V 4 bases short and J 6 bases short, with 17 bases between. The CDR3 reads CASSGLMVTTDTQYF. The CDR3 DNA reads as TGTGCCAGCAGTGGTCTGATGGTGACAACTGATACGCAGTATTTT.

This sequence joins TRBV6-5 and TRBJ2-3; possible D gene TRBD1, 5 bases. The CDR3 covers 15 residues. Trimming shortened V by 5 bases and J by 1 base, and 13 bases separated the two germline ends. The germline CDR1 and CDR2 sequences are MNHEY and SVGAGI. The CDR3: CASSRTTLGTDTQYF. In nucleotides, the CDR3 is TGTGCCAGCAGTCGGACAACCCTGGGCACAGATACGCAGTATTTT.

V gene TRBV7-9 combines with J gene TRBJ1-5; TRBD1 is a possible D gene (6 bases). The V gene lost 3 bases and the J gene lost 2 bases, with 17 bases spanning the gap. This CDR3 is built from 17 residues. Germline V gene data show CDR1 as SEHNR and CDR2 as FQNEAQ (reference sequence). The chain's CDR3 is CASSFGGQDWGNQPQHF. The CDR3 DNA reads TGTGCCAGCAGCTTTGGGGGCCAGGACTGGGGCAATCAGCCCCAGCATTTT.

This clonotype was detected many times. The rearrangement joins TRBV7-6 to TRBJ1-1; unclear D gene. The CDR3 is 12 amino acids. V lost 3 bases to trimming and J lost 7 bases, with 9 bases between them. Germline assignment: CDR1 SGHVS and CDR2 FNYEAQ. In DNA, the CDR3 is TGTGCCAGCAGCTTCTTCGGTGGTGAAGCTTTCTTT. As protein: CASSFFGGEAFF.

The chain links TRBV29-1 to TRBJ2-3, with 14 nucleotides matching TRBD2. V shed 7 bases, J shed 4 bases, and the junction held 4 bases outside the gene matches. This CDR3 region has 14 residues. The germline CDR1 and CDR2 sequences are SQVTM and ANQGSEA. CDR3 protein: CSGRLAGGSDTQYF. The CDR3 region has the DNA TGCAGCGGGAGACTAGCGGGAGGGTCAGATACGCAGTATTTT.

This clonotype was seen a few times. The chain links TRBV6-2 or TRBV6-3 to TRBJ1-5; unclear D gene. V lost 0 bases and J 3 bases, leaving 6 bases between the germline ends. Germline CDR1 reads MNHEY; CDR2 reads SVGEGT. This CDR3 comprises 14 residues. CDR3 DNA sequence: TGTGCCAGCAGTTACTCTGTCGCCAATCAGCCCCAGCATTTT. It yields the protein CASSYSVANQPQHF.

This rearrangement joins TRBV12-3 or TRBV12-4 to TRBJ1-1; D call uncertain. This CDR3 spans 13 amino acids. Trimming took off 6 bases at V and 4 bases at J, with 12 bases between the two ends. CDR3 DNA sequence: TGTGCCAGCAGCACCGGAAGATTCACTGAAGCTTTCTTT. Residues: CASSTGRFTEAFF.